This T cell receptor (beta chain) came from a study of blood T cells in healthy people across ages. Looking at the study overall: Template switching captured about one barcoded beta molecule per two T cells.

Together with a sample-barcoded 5' primer, a J-beta primer mix was included in a second PCR lasting about 6 to 11 cycles. At least 2.5 million CDR3-containing paired-end reads were obtained per sample. TCRdb itself ran the 5' RACE reads through MiXCR, one entry per CDR3 protein. The sample includes about 680,000 distinct CDR3 sequences, around 45% seen only once; the top ten take roughly a third. The CDR3 runs 15 residues. Per the germline V gene, CDR1 is LGHNA and CDR2 is YSLEER. About this clonotype: Its antigen is as yet unknown. A much larger clone sits a single nucleotide away, making a read error possible.

Whole-study findings and limits: Aged donors had fewer naive CD4+ cells and lower diversity than long-lived donors.

The specimen was blood. This sequence was found in a woman aged 55-69 years in good health. This sequence joins TRBV4-3 and TRBJ1-2, with a weak D call TRBD1 (5 bases). The DNA of the CDR3 is TGCGCCGGCAGCCAAGATGTAGGAGGGGACTATGGCTACACCTTC. Residues: CAGSQDVGGDYGYTF.